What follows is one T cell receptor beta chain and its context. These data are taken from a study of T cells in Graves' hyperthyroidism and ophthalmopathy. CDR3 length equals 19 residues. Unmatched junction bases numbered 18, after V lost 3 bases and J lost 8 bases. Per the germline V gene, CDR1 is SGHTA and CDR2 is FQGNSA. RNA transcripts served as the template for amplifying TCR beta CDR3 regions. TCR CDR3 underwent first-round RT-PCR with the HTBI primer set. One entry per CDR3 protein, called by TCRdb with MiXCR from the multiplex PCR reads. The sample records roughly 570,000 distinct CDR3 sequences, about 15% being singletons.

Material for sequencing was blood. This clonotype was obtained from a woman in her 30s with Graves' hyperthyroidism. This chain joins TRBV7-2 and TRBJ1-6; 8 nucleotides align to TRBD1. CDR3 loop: CASSFRNPSGTGFYSPLHF. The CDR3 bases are TGTGCCAGCAGCTTCCGGAACCCCTCCGGGACAGGTTTTTATTCACCCCTCCACTTT.